This TCR beta chain came from a study of blood T cell repertoires in COVID-19. From germline, CDR1 is LGHDT and CDR2 YNNKEL (reference sequence). CDR3 length: 13 amino acids. Trimming took off 4 bases at V and 2 bases at J, with 8 bases between the two ends. Original handling: Nucleated cell number was recorded as an estimate derived from reference gene primer amplification. Repertoires were generated with immunoSEQ multiplex PCR, while TCRdb's copy carries only in-frame clones and drops some. V and J calls and clone size are copied from that table; D and trimming were computed from the DNA. Among tens of thousands of clones listed, less than 85% were seen once.

The origin of this receptor is a man between 65 and 85 years old with active COVID-19. The chain carries TRBV3-1 (or the pseudogene TRBV3-2) and TRBJ1-2; maybe TRBD1 (5 bases). Sequencing input: peripheral blood. The CDR3 DNA is TGTGCCAGCAGCCTGACAGTCAACTATGGCTACACCTTC. This codes for CASSLTVNYGYTF.